A single sample is the source of the 18 T cell receptor beta chains below, sequenced in a study of T cell changes during pregnancy in multiple sclerosis (dated by TCRdb to about 2019). The library was generated by the immunoSEQ multiplex PCR assay. This immuneACCESS table, as held by TCRdb, lists in-frame sequences with V and J called but not all clones. Of the missing ones, under half trace to an unresolved V gene in checked studies; the others have no known cause. This sample is represented by about 34,000 clones; 90% of them were singletons. About 10% of the sample is in the top ten clones. The material was CD8+ T cells from peripheral blood mononuclear cells, obtained before pregnancy. The receptors come from a female donor with multiple sclerosis, enrolled in a pregnancy study.

This clone came up a few times. V gene TRBV5-1 combines with J gene TRBJ2-5, with TRBD1 matching over 7 bases. CDR1 is SGHRS and CDR2 is YFSETQ in the germline V gene. J lost 1 base, V lost 3 bases, and 12 bases had no gene match. CDR3 length: 17 amino acids. CDR3 DNA: TGCGCCAGCAGCTGGCCGGGGACAGACCTCCTCCAAGAGACCCAGTACTTC. Translated: CASSWPGTDLLQETQYF.

The rearrangement uses TRBV30 and TRBJ2-1, with D uncertain. Trimming stripped 4 bases from V and 3 bases from J, with 7 bases between. This CDR3 contains 12 residues. Germline V gives CDR1 GTSNPN, CDR2 SVGIG (reference sequence). The CDR3 loop is CAWKTVYNEQFF. DNA of the CDR3: TGTGCCTGGAAGACTGTCTACAATGAGCAGTTCTTC.

This chain joins TRBV4-1 and TRBJ2-7; 11 positions agree with TRBD2. CDR1 and CDR2 from the germline V gene are MGHRA and YSYEKL. V shed 1 base, J shed 3 bases, and the junction held 5 bases outside the gene matches. This CDR3 has 16 amino acids. The CDR3 DNA reads TGCGCCAGCAGCCAAGGGGGGACTAGCGGACGCTACGAGCAGTACTTC. Translating it yields CASSQGGTSGRYEQYF.

CDR3 sequence: CASSLKPTGNTEAFF. CDR3 sequence (DNA): TGTGCCAGCAGCCTGAAGCCCACAGGGAACACTGAAGCTTTCTTT. The V gene is TRBV5-5, the J gene TRBJ1-1; D might be TRBD1 (5 bases). The CDR3 has 15 residues. Germline CDR1 is SGHKS and CDR2 is YYEKEE (reference sequence). V was pared by 4 bases and J by 1 base, with 14 bases between.

The chain uses TRBV19 and TRBJ1-5; D is unclear. With 4 bases removed from V and 4 bases from J, the gap between germline ends came to 11 bases. Germline-derived CDR1 and CDR2 are LNHDA and SQIVND (reference sequence). The CDR3 extends over 14 amino acids. The CDR3 sequence: CASSTQTGNQPQHF. Here the CDR3 DNA reads TGTGCCAGTAGTACCCAGACGGGAAATCAGCCCCAGCATTTT.

This chain joins TRBV27 and TRBJ1-3; D may be TRBD1 (5 bases). Between the trimmed V and J ends, which lost 4 bases and 3 bases, there was a span of 13 bases. This CDR3 has 15 amino acids. CDR1 is MNHEY, CDR2 SMNVEV, per germline (reference sequence). The CDR3 sequence is CASSSSGILGNTIYF. The CDR3 DNA reads TGTGCCAGCAGTTCCTCAGGGATCCTTGGAAACACCATATATTTT.

This clone has only one observation. The chain recombines TRBV6-4 with TRBJ2-1; a possible D gene is TRBD2 (6 bases). V lost 0 bases and J lost 2, with 11 bases in between. Germline values: CDR1 MRHNA, CDR2 SNTAGT. The CDR3 sequence is 16 residues long. Here the CDR3 DNA reads TGTGCCAGCAGTGACTCTGCGGGGAGTCCCTACAATGAGCAGTTCTTC. Translating it yields CASSDSAGSPYNEQFF.

This chain uses TRBV5-6 with TRBJ1-3; TRBD1 might be the D (6 bases). Germline lookup yields CDR1 SGHDT and CDR2 YYEEEE. The CDR3 extends over 15 amino acids. Trimming took off 4 bases at V and 7 bases at J, with 18 bases between the two ends. The CDR3 reads CASSLWDNRRNTIYF. DNA of the CDR3: TGTGCCAGCAGCCTTTGGGACAATAGACGGAACACCATATATTTT.

This chain connects TRBV27 to TRBJ1-2; a possible D gene is TRBD1 (5 bases). The CDR3 is made up of 15 amino acids. V was shortened by 5 bases and J by 7 bases, with 20 bases between the two germline ends. Germline values: CDR1 MNHEY, CDR2 SMNVEV (reference sequence). CDR3 amino acids: CASSPRAGWGGGYTF. In nucleotides, the CDR3 is TGTGCCAGCAGTCCCCGGGCAGGGTGGGGGGGTGGCTACACCTTC.

The chain joins TRBV7-9 to TRBJ1-4, with D maybe TRBD1 (5 bases). This CDR3 has 14 residues. Trimming cost V 0 bases and J 8 bases, with 10 bases left between them. Germline-derived CDR1 and CDR2 are SEHNR and FQNEAQ (reference sequence). In DNA form, the CDR3 reads TGTGCCAGCAGCTTAGCGTGGGGGGAGGAAAAACTGTTTTTT. It encodes CASSLAWGEEKLFF.

The V call is TRBV27, the J call TRBJ2-1; 9 bases map to TRBD1. CDR1 and CDR2 from the germline V gene are MNHEY and SMNVEV (reference sequence). With 6 bases clipped from V and 14 bases from J, the junction kept 11 bases outside the gene matches. CDR3 length: 13 amino acids. This chain's CDR3 is CASSINPTGGEFF. Here the CDR3 DNA reads TGTGCCAGCAGCATTAACCCGACAGGGGGTGAGTTCTTC.

The rearrangement joins TRBV6-1 to TRBJ2-5; TRBD2 agrees at 12 bases. The germline CDR1 and CDR2 sequences are MNHNS and SASEGT. J lost 7 bases, V lost 2 bases, and 5 bases had no gene match. This CDR3 is built from 15 residues. CDR3 residues: CASSERTSGDGTQYF. CDR3 coding DNA: TGTGCCAGCAGTGAAAGGACTAGCGGGGATGGGACCCAGTACTTC.

The chain is built from TRBV11-3 and TRBJ2-1; 9 bases match TRBD2. Germline CDR1 reads SGHNT; CDR2 reads YENEEA. This CDR3 has 15 residues. The V segment lost 5 bases and the J segment 0 bases; nucleotides outside the gene matches: 2. Here the CDR3 DNA reads TGTGCCAGCAGCCTTAGCGGGAGCTCCTACAATGAGCAGTTCTTC. The encoded protein is CASSLSGSSYNEQFF. Filled out from reference TRBV11-3 and TRBJ2-1, the complete variable domain reads EAGVVQSPRYKIIEKKQPVAFWCNPISGHNTLYWYLQNLGQGPELLIRYENEEAVDDSQLPKDRFSAERLKGVDSTLKIQPAELGDSAVYLCASSLSGSSYNEQFFGPGTRLTVL.

The rearrangement uses TRBV19 and TRBJ1-1; D unresolved. The CDR3 has 14 amino acids. Germline V gives CDR1 LNHDA, CDR2 SQIVND (reference sequence). The V end lost 6 bases, the J end lost 4 bases, and 15 bases lay between the germline ends. The CDR3 sequence is CASSPGGAGTEAFF. The CDR3, as DNA: TGTGCCAGTAGCCCGGGAGGCGCGGGCACTGAAGCTTTCTTT. The full variable domain, completed using reference TRBV19 and TRBJ1-1, is DGGITQSPKYLFRKEGQNVTLSCEQNLNHDAMYWYRQDPGQGLRLIYYSQIVNDFQKGDIAEGYSVSREKKESFPLTVTSAQKNPTAFYLCASSPGGAGTEAFFGQGTRLTVV.

The chain carries TRBV12-5 and TRBJ1-5; D is unresolved. CDR1 LGHNT and CDR2 FRNRAP come from the germline V gene. The V and J ends lost 4 bases and 4 bases respectively, with 2 bases between them. The CDR3 runs 11 residues. CDR3 nucleotide sequence: TGTGCTAGTGGTTCGAATCAGCCCCAGCATTTT. This codes for CASGSNQPQHF.

The chain joins TRBV5-4 to TRBJ2-3; perhaps TRBD2 as D (5 bases). V dropped 6 bases and J dropped 1 base, with 15 bases sitting between them. Germline CDR1 and CDR2: SGHNT and YYREEE (reference sequence). The CDR3 runs to 15 residues. The CDR3 DNA sequence: TGTGCCAGCACCGGAAGTGGGAGACGCACAGATACGCAGTATTTT. Translated: CASTGSGRRTDTQYF.

The chain couples TRBV5-1 to TRBJ1-3; tentatively, D is TRBD1 (6 bases). V was pared by 3 bases and J by 0 bases, with 10 bases between. The CDR3 runs 15 residues. Germline CDR1 SGHRS, CDR2 YFSETQ. The CDR3 nucleotides read TGCGCCAGCAGCTCCACAGGGAGCTCTGGAAACACCATATATTTT. Protein product: CASSSTGSSGNTIYF.

The chain links TRBV7-9 to TRBJ1-1, with 8 nucleotides matching TRBD1. The ends lost 5 bases at V and 1 base at J; junction bases unmatched: 6. CDR1 and CDR2 (germline): SEHNR, FQNEAQ (reference sequence). This CDR3 region has 15 residues. The CDR3 sequence is CASSPTGTGNTEAFF. CDR3 nucleotide sequence: TGTGCCAGCAGCCCCACCGGGACAGGGAACACTGAAGCTTTCTTT.